Following are 10 T cell receptor beta chains from one sample sequenced in a study of immune cell composition in non-small cell lung cancer. TCRdb's table, derived via immunoSEQ multiplex PCR, lists solely in-frame clones and lacks some. Of about 3,200 clones in the sample, over 65% are singletons; the top ten hold about 19%. Material for sequencing was lung tumor tissue. These TCRs come from a human donor with non-small cell lung cancer.

The V gene is TRBV28, the J gene TRBJ2-5, with 14 bases lining up with TRBD2. V gave up 1 base and J gave up 5 bases; unmatched junction bases: 12. There are 19 residues in the CDR3. Looked up from germline, CDR1 is MDHEN and CDR2 is SYDVKM. The CDR3 loop reads CASSLSPGLAGAPRETQYF. CDR3 bases: TGTGCCAGCAGTTTATCTCCGGGACTAGCGGGAGCCCCCCGTGAGACCCAGTACTTC.

The rearrangement joins TRBV7-2 to TRBJ1-1, with no clear D. Germline V lookup: CDR1 SGHTA, CDR2 FQGNSA. This CDR3 comprises 14 residues. Trimming pared 1 base from V and 4 bases from J, leaving 10 bases between. The CDR3 coding sequence is TGTGCCAGCAGCTTAGGCCGGGGTCGCACTGAAGCTTTCTTT. This encodes CASSLGRGRTEAFF. Supplemented by reference TRBV7-2 and TRBJ1-1, the full variable domain reads GAGVSQSPSNKVTEKGKDVELRCDPISGHTALYWYRQSLGQGLEFLIYFQGNSAPDKSGLPSDRFSAERTGGSVSTLTIQRTQQEDSAVYLCASSLGRGRTEAFFGQGTRLTVV.

The genes are TRBV28 and TRBJ2-7; 10 nucleotides align to TRBD2. Per the germline V gene, CDR1 is MDHEN and CDR2 is SYDVKM. The CDR3 is 15 residues long. Trimming cost V 5 bases and J 3 bases; bases outside gene matches: 7. The chain's CDR3 is CASSPKLAGLYEQYF. CDR3 nucleotide sequence: TGTGCCAGCAGTCCGAAACTAGCGGGACTCTACGAGCAGTACTTC. Full variable domain (rest looked up from reference TRBV28 and TRBJ2-7): DVKVTQSSRYLVKRTGEKVFLECVQDMDHENMFWYRQDPGLGLRLIYFSYDVKMKEKGDIPEGYSVSREKKERFSLILESASTNQTSMYLCASSPKLAGLYEQYFGPGTRLTVT.

This clone was found a few times. J is TRBJ2-7 and V is TRBV11-3, with 8 bases matching TRBD2. The J segment lost 3 bases and the V segment lost 0 bases, leaving 4 bases of the junction unmatched. The germline V gene has CDR1 SGHNT and CDR2 YENEEA. The CDR3 length is 15 residues. CDR3 loop: CASSLEAGDSYEQYF. CDR3 nucleotide sequence: TGTGCCAGCAGCTTAGAAGCGGGAGATAGCTACGAGCAGTACTTC.

V usage is TRBV6-5 and J usage is TRBJ2-5, with D unclear. The germline V and J ends were trimmed by 5 bases and 5 bases, with 9 bases remaining between them. CDR1 MNHEY and CDR2 SVGAGI come from the germline V gene. The CDR3 contains 12 residues. The CDR3 spells CASSMTRETQYF. The CDR3 bases are TGTGCCAGCAGTATGACACGGGAGACCCAGTACTTC.

This clone turned up a few times. The chain combines TRBV28 with TRBJ1-5; no reliable D call. The V end was cut by 7 bases, the J end by 6 bases, with 10 bases between. The germline V gene has CDR1 MDHEN and CDR2 SYDVKM. This CDR3 has 12 residues. The CDR3, as DNA: TGTGCCAGCACCTTAGCTGGTCAGCCCCAGCATTTT. Translated: CASTLAGQPQHF.

The CDR3 protein is CASSSDRNTEAFF. DNA of the CDR3: TGTGCCAGCAGCTCGGACAGGAACACTGAAGCTTTCTTT. The chain recombines TRBV4-2 with TRBJ1-1; maybe TRBD1 (6 bases). The germline V gene has CDR1 LGHNA and CDR2 YNFKEQ. Trimming took off 5 bases at V and 1 base at J, with 8 bases between the two ends. This CDR3 is built from 13 residues.

This clone was seen more than once but under ten times. V and J are TRBV5-1 and TRBJ2-7; D may be TRBD1 (5 bases). The CDR3 contains 12 residues. Germline CDR1 is SGHRS and CDR2 is YFSETQ. V was cut by 1 base and J by 5 bases, with 7 bases left in between. The CDR3 spells CASSLLGDEQYF. In DNA form, the CDR3 reads TGCGCCAGCAGCTTGCTAGGGGACGAGCAGTACTTC.

The chain links TRBV14 to TRBJ2-1; D remains ambiguous. Germline V lookup: CDR1 SGHDN, CDR2 FVKESK. Deletions cut 1 base from V and 11 bases from J, with 9 bases between. The CDR3 runs to 12 residues. The CDR3, as DNA: TGTGCCAGCAGCCAAGCTTTCCCCCAGCAGTTCTTC. It is translated as CASSQAFPQQFF.

This clone has only one observation. The genes are TRBV2 and TRBJ2-5; D perhaps matches TRBD2 (5 bases). The CDR3 has 13 residues. Trimming took 11 bases from V and 4 from J, leaving 17 bases between them. Per germline, CDR1 SNHLY and CDR2 FYNNEI. The CDR3 loop is CASSYPRGETQYF. The CDR3 DNA reads as TGTGCCTCCAGCTACCCCCGGGGAGAGACCCAGTACTTC.